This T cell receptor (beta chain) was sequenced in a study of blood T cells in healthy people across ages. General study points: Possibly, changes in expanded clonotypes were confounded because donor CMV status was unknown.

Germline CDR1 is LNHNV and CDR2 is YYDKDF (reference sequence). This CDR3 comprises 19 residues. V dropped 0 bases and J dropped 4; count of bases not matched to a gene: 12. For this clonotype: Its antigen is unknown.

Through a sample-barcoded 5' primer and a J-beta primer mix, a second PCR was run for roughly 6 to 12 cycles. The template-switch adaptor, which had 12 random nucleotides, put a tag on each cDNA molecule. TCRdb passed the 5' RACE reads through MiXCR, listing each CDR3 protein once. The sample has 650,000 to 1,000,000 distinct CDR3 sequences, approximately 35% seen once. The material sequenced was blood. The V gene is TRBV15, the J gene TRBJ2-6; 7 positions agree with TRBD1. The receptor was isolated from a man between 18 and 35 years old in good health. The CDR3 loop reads CATSREYPRQGSGANVLTF. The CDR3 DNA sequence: TGTGCCACCAGCAGAGAATATCCCAGACAGGGCTCCGGGGCCAACGTCCTGACTTTC. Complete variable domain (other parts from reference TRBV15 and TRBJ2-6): DAMVIQNPRYQVTQFGKPVTLSCSQTLNHNVMYWYQQKSSQAPKLLFHYYDKDFNNEADTPDNFQSRRPNTSFCFLDIRSPGLGDTAMYLCATSREYPRQGSGANVLTFGAGSRLTVL.